This T cell receptor (beta chain) was captured by sequencing in a study of shared clonotypes between healthy human individuals. Profiled with immunoSEQ multiplex PCR; TCRdb holds only in-frame clones, not every one. The sample includes over a million clones, around 82% of them seen just once. In germline, CDR1 is SEHNR, CDR2 FQNEAQ (reference sequence). This CDR3 has 13 residues. Trimming took off 1 base at V and 6 bases at J, with 9 bases between the two ends. The V call is TRBV7-9, the J call TRBJ1-1; D uncertain. The sequencing sample was made of memory CD4+ T cells from PBMCs. The subset is: CD45RA-negative fraction. The TCR was taken from a man between 18 and 29 years old in good health. Some clones in this sample may be carry-over from other donors' samples. CDR3 sequence: CASSLEEYSEAFF. CDR3 nucleotide sequence: TGTGCCAGCAGCTTAGAAGAATATTCTGAAGCTTTCTTT.